This TCR beta chain was recorded in a study of T cell repertoires in cytomegalovirus infection (dated by TCRdb to about 2019). About the full investigation: The HLA type of each donor mattered for the analysis, because public TCR beta signatures pointed to carriage of CMV infection along with the matching HLA type.

Comment on this clonotype: This receptor's antigen is unknown. Nothing much larger sits one base from this clone, and base qualities are not available.

Here is what the overall study found, with its caveats: Cumulative frequency of public TCR beta family members discriminated carriers of CMV infection plus the relevant HLA type in this cohort and an independent approximately 370-donor cohort. The ex vivo response was dominated by HLA-C-restricted CMV-specific TCR beta clonotypes, which also provided the single most frequent clonotype in two of eight donors.

The reads were generated on an Illumina HiSeq 1500. TCRdb's own reprocessing of the public reads used fastp at Q25 and MiXCR and kept productive beta chains. Entries that share a CDR3 protein sequence are merged under the most common genes and DNA. This sample comprises about 310,000 distinct CDR3 sequences, roughly a tenth of them detected only once. The ten largest clones take up approximately 2.3% of the sample. V has 1 base trimmed and J has 9 bases trimmed; junction bases matching no gene number 4. The CDR3 runs 14 amino acids, cysteine and phenylalanine included. Only the CDR3 DNA is retained, 42 bases long and in frame from the first base. CDR1 and CDR2 were assigned from the germline V gene (reference sequence) as LNHDA and SQIVND.

Rearrangement joined TRBV19 to TRBJ2-1; 9 middle bases align to TRBD2. This TCR was recovered from a human donor in good health (CMV status not recorded). Some clones in this sample may be carry-over from other donors' samples. Sequencing was performed on PBMCs. The DNA is TGTGCCAGTAGTATAGGGCGGGGGGGCGGTGAGCAGTTCTTC. The encoded protein is CASSIGRGGGEQFF.